This TCR beta chain was sequenced in a study of PD-1 blockade in classical Hodgkin lymphoma. Time point specified: cycle 4 day 1 (C4D1), after more than 5 weeks of nivolumab. In every patient, relapse followed autologous stem cell transplantation, while exposure to brentuximab vedotin differed. The authors purified CD4+ T cells from thawed PBMCs by magnetic negative selection. Measured with immunoSEQ multiplex PCR; TCRdb has only the in-frame clones, and not every one. The sample shows tens of thousands of clones, about 88% of them seen only once. Per the germline V gene, CDR1 is SGHTA and CDR2 is FQGNSA. The V gene lost 4 bases and the J gene lost 0 bases, with 13 bases spanning the gap. The CDR3 extends over 16 amino acids. General observations from the study: Newly diagnosed patients were said to have less baseline TCR diversity than healthy donors did. Why the repertoires differ is still unclear, perhaps disease activity or prior therapy.

As regards this clone: Its matching antigen is unknown.

The source of this sequence is a human donor with classical Hodgkin lymphoma. The V and J genes are TRBV7-2 and TRBJ1-3; D is unresolved. Sequencing used CD4+ T cells from blood, obtained before the fourth cycle of nivolumab. The CDR3 protein is CASSYGRSHSGNTIYF. CDR3 bases: TGTGCCAGCAGCTACGGACGCTCGCACTCTGGAAACACCATATATTTT.